The next 21 T cell receptor beta chains were all read from a single sample in a study of OX40 agonist ivuxolimab in advanced cancers. The table came from immunoSEQ multiplex PCR; TCRdb's copy has only in-frame clones and leaves some out. The sample yields about 82,000 clones, roughly 85% seen once. The sequencing used CD4+ or CD8+ T cells sorted from blood, collected in a trial of the OX40 agonist ivuxolimab. Receptors were obtained from an adult with an advanced solid tumor such as melanoma, head and neck, liver or kidney cancer.

J is TRBJ1-1 and V is TRBV6-6, with 7 bases identical to TRBD1. Germline V CDR1 and CDR2: MNHNY, SVGAGI (reference sequence). The CDR3 has 16 residues. Losses at the gene ends were 2 bases for V and 2 bases for J; bases not matched to a gene: 8. The CDR3 here is CASSYPRTGTNTEAFF. In DNA form, the CDR3 reads TGTGCCAGCAGTTACCCCAGGACAGGAACTAACACTGAAGCTTTCTTT.

This clone showed up just a few times. The chain uses TRBV10-1 and TRBJ1-5, with no clear D. Trimming removed 4 bases at V and 6 bases at J, with 7 bases between. The CDR3 loop spans 12 amino acids. Germline CDR1 and CDR2: WNHNN and SYGVQD (reference sequence). This CDR3 is CASSGVGQPQHF. CDR3 coding DNA: TGCGCCAGCAGTGGTGTGGGTCAGCCCCAGCATTTT.

This clone came up a few times. V is TRBV30 and J is TRBJ1-1; D is uncertain. This CDR3 contains 14 residues. Germline V gene data show CDR1 as GTSNPN and CDR2 as SVGIG (reference sequence). Between the trimmed V and J ends, which lost 2 bases and 1 base, there was a span of 11 bases. In nucleotides, the CDR3 is TGTGCCTGGAGTATCACTGTGGGGAACACTGAAGCTTTCTTT. Its translation: CAWSITVGNTEAFF.

The chain uses TRBV7-2 and TRBJ2-5, with TRBD2 matching over 8 bases. With 5 bases clipped from V and 5 bases from J, the junction kept 10 bases outside the gene matches. Germline CDR1 is SGHTA and CDR2 is FQGNSA. This CDR3 has 15 residues. This CDR3 is CASSLPVGGGETQYF. The CDR3 DNA reads as TGTGCCAGCAGCCTCCCGGTCGGCGGGGGGGAGACCCAGTACTTC.

The chain combines TRBV15 with TRBJ1-2; D uncertain. CDR1 and CDR2 (germline): LNHNV, YYDKDF (reference sequence). The CDR3 runs 13 residues. The V gene lost 1 base and the J gene lost 2 bases, with 5 bases spanning the gap. The CDR3 DNA reads as TGTGCCACCAGCAGAGGACGCAACTATGGCTACACCTTC. Translated, it gives CATSRGRNYGYTF.

The J gene is TRBJ1-5, the V gene TRBV10-2, with 7 nucleotides matching TRBD1. Germline CDR1 reads WSHSY; CDR2 reads SAAADI. CDR3 length equals 14 residues. V trimming: 5 bases; J trimming: 9 bases; junction bases outside the gene matches: 10. The CDR3 is CASSTGQHIGPQHF. CDR3 nucleotides: TGCGCCAGCAGTACGGGACAGCACATTGGGCCCCAGCATTTT.

This clone has a single count. The chain uses TRBV2 and TRBJ2-2, with TRBD1 matching over 9 bases. The CDR3 is 16 residues long. Germline V gene lookup returns CDR1 SNHLY and CDR2 FYNNEI. CDR3 sequence: CATTTGTGRNTGELFF. The CDR3 DNA is TGTGCTACCACCACGGGGACAGGGAGGAACACCGGGGAGCTGTTTTTT.

This chain joins TRBV14 and TRBJ1-1; D may be TRBD1 (6 bases). Trimming cost V 8 bases and J 6 bases, with 19 bases left between them. The CDR3 runs 14 residues. CDR1 SGHDN and CDR2 FVKESK come from the germline V gene. The CDR3 sequence: CASSELDRGPEAFF. The CDR3, as DNA: TGTGCCAGCTCGGAATTAGACCGGGGGCCTGAAGCTTTCTTT.

The chain has TRBV15 and TRBJ2-1, with no clear D. The germline V and J ends were trimmed by 0 bases and 4 bases, with 22 bases remaining between them. From germline, CDR1 is LNHNV and CDR2 YYDKDF (reference sequence). The CDR3 runs 19 residues. CDR3 nucleotides: TGTGCCACCAGCAGAGATAGGGCCCCGGTTTGGACCGATTACAATGAGCAGTTCTTC. Its protein is CATSRDRAPVWTDYNEQFF.

The V call is TRBV2, the J call TRBJ2-1; 8 nucleotides agree with TRBD1. V was pared by 10 bases and J by 2 bases, with 10 bases of the junction left unmatched. This CDR3 is 15 amino acids long. CDR1 and CDR2 from the germline V gene are SNHLY and FYNNEI. Here the CDR3 DNA reads TGTGCCACAGGGAGACAGGGGCATCCCTACAATGAGCAGTTCTTC. Translated, it gives CATGRQGHPYNEQFF.

V usage is TRBV5-6 and J usage is TRBJ1-1, with D possibly matching TRBD1 (6 bases). Trimming removed 2 bases at V and 1 base at J, with 15 bases between. The CDR3 loop spans 16 amino acids. Germline-derived CDR1 and CDR2 are SGHDT and YYEEEE. The CDR3 DNA sequence: TGTGCCAGCAGCTTTACAGGGTATGGGTCGAACACTGAAGCTTTCTTT. It encodes CASSFTGYGSNTEAFF.

This clone was recorded a few times. This chain links TRBV7-9 with TRBJ1-2; 9 nucleotides line up with TRBD1. J was trimmed by 4 bases and V by 5 bases; bases with no gene match: 5. From germline, CDR1 is SEHNR and CDR2 FQNEAQ (reference sequence). The CDR3 extends over 14 amino acids. CDR3 sequence (DNA): TGTGCCAGCAGCGCGGGGACAGGGACCTATGGCTACACCTTC. Protein sequence: CASSAGTGTYGYTF.

The chain employs TRBV6-5 and TRBJ1-6; 7 positions agree with TRBD1. Trimming at V came to 5 bases and at J to 3 bases, leaving 4 bases not matched to a gene. This CDR3 contains 15 residues. The germline gives CDR1 MNHEY, CDR2 SVGAGI. This chain's CDR3 is CASSPGTVYNSPLHF. Written as DNA, the CDR3 is TGTGCCAGCAGTCCCGGGACAGTCTATAATTCACCCCTCCACTTT.

The V gene is TRBV6-6, the J gene TRBJ2-1; 7 bases line up with TRBD1. Germline loops: CDR1 MNHNY, CDR2 SVGAGI (reference sequence). J gave up 7 bases and V 2 bases, and 11 bases lay outside the gene matches. There are 16 residues in the CDR3. In DNA, the CDR3 is TGTGCCAGCAGTTACCTGGGACAGAAAATTCTTAATGAGCAGTTCTTC. Amino acid sequence: CASSYLGQKILNEQFF.

The V and J genes are TRBV15 and TRBJ2-3; D is undetermined. This CDR3 region has 13 residues. V was clipped by 2 bases and J by 9 bases, with 12 bases between them. Per the germline V gene, CDR1 is LNHNV and CDR2 is YYDKDF (reference sequence). The CDR3 loop reads CATSRSAGRTQYF. In nucleotides, the CDR3 is TGTGCCACCAGCAGATCCGCCGGCAGGACGCAGTATTTT. The whole variable domain, remainder taken from reference TRBV15 and TRBJ2-3, is DAMVIQNPRYQVTQFGKPVTLSCSQTLNHNVMYWYQQKSSQAPKLLFHYYDKDFNNEADTPDNFQSRRPNTSFCFLDIRSPGLGDTAMYLCATSRSAGRTQYFGPGTRLTVL.

The chain carries TRBV11-2 and TRBJ2-1; TRBD1 matches 11 bases. The trim removed 5 bases at V and 8 bases at J, leaving 5 bases unmatched. This CDR3 contains 14 residues. Germline values: CDR1 SGHAT, CDR2 FQNNGV. The CDR3 DNA reads TGTGCCAGCAGCGAGGACAGGGGGCTCGATGAGCAGTTCTTC. Translated, it gives CASSEDRGLDEQFF.

This rearrangement joins TRBV6-5 to TRBJ2-7, with 10 bases aligning to TRBD1. The CDR3 is 15 amino acids. The V gene's germline CDR1 is MNHEY and CDR2 SVGAGI. V dropped 2 bases and J dropped 6; count of bases not matched to a gene: 7. The CDR3: CASSYLGTGEGEQYF. The CDR3 DNA follows: TGTGCCAGCAGTTACCTCGGGACAGGGGAAGGCGAGCAGTACTTC.

The J gene is TRBJ1-6, the V gene TRBV5-6; D remains unclear. The CDR3 has 18 residues. Germline lookup yields CDR1 SGHDT and CDR2 YYEEEE. The germline V and J ends were trimmed by 3 bases and 0 bases, with 16 bases remaining between them. The CDR3 DNA reads TGTGCCAGCAGCTCACTCGACTCTCAGAGCTCCTATAATTCACCCCTCCACTTT. The encoded protein is CASSSLDSQSSYNSPLHF.

V and J are TRBV5-1 and TRBJ1-3, with a weak D call TRBD1 (5 bases). This CDR3 is 15 amino acids long. Looked up from germline, CDR1 is SGHRS and CDR2 is YFSETQ. V gave up 0 bases and J gave up 4 bases, with 11 bases separating them. The CDR3 nucleotides are TGCGCCAGCAGCTTGGATGGGGGTTACGGAAACACCATATATTTT. It encodes CASSLDGGYGNTIYF. The whole variable domain, filled in from reference TRBV5-1 and TRBJ1-3, reads KAGVTQTPRYLIKTRGQQVTLSCSPISGHRSVSWYQQTPGQGLQFLFEYFSETQRNKGNFPGRFSGRQFSNSRSEMNVSTLELGDSALYLCASSLDGGYGNTIYFGEGSWLTVV.

The CDR3 here is CASSLKRDTQYF. The CDR3 bases are TGTGCCAGCAGCTTGAAAAGGGATACGCAGTATTTT. The chain combines TRBV5-5 with TRBJ2-3; D gene unclear. The CDR3 is 12 amino acids. V dropped 1 base and J dropped 6 bases, with 6 bases sitting between them. Germline V gene lookup returns CDR1 SGHKS and CDR2 YYEKEE (reference sequence).

The chain carries TRBV27 and TRBJ2-3; TRBD2 agrees at 9 bases. The CDR3 covers 14 residues. CDR1 is MNHEY and CDR2 is SMNVEV in the germline V gene (reference sequence). V was clipped by 8 bases and J by 2 bases; unmatched bases: 5. The chain's CDR3 is CASGRGGDTDTQYF. The CDR3 DNA follows: TGTGCCAGCGGGCGGGGGGGCGACACAGATACGCAGTATTTT.